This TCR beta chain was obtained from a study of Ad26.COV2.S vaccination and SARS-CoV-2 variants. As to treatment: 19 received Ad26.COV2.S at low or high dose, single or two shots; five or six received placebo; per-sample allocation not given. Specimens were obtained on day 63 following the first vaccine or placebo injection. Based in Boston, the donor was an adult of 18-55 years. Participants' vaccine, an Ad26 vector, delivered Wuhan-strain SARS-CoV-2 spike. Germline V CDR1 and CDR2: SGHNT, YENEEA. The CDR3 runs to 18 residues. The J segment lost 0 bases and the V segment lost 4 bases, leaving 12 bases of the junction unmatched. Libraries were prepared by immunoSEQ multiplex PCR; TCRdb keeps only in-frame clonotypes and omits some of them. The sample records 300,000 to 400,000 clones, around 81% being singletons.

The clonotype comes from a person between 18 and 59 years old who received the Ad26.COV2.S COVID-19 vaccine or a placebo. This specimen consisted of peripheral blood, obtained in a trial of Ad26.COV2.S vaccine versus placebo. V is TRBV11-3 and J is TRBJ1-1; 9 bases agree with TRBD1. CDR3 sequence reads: CASSSGTGHYSLNTEAFF. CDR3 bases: TGTGCCAGCAGCTCCGGGACAGGGCATTATTCGTTGAACACTGAAGCTTTCTTT. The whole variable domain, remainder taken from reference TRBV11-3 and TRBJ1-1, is EAGVVQSPRYKIIEKKQPVAFWCNPISGHNTLYWYLQNLGQGPELLIRYENEEAVDDSQLPKDRFSAERLKGVDSTLKIQPAELGDSAVYLCASSSGTGHYSLNTEAFFGQGTRLTVV.